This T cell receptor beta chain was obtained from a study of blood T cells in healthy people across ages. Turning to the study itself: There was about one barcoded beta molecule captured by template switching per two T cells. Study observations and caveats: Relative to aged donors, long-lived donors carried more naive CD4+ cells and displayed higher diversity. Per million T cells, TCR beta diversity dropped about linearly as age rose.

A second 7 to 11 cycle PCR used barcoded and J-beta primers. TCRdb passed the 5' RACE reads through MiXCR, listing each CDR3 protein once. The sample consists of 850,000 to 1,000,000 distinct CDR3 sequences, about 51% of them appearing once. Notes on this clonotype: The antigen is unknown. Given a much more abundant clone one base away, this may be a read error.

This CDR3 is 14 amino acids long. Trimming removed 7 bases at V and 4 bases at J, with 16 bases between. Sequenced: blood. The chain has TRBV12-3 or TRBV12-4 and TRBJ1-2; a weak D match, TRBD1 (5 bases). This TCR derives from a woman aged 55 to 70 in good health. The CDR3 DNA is TGTGCCAGCAATAGAGCCCAGGGTGCCTATGGCTACACCTTC. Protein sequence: CASNRAQGAYGYTF.